These 7 T cell receptor beta chains were all obtained from the same sample, sequenced in a study of blood T cells in healthy people across ages. Sample-barcoded 5' priming and a J-beta primer mix drove a second PCR of about 6 to 12 cycles. Each CDR3 protein gets one entry after TCRdb re-called the 5' RACE reads with MiXCR. The table has about 2 million distinct CDR3 sequences, roughly 50% seen once. The material sequenced was blood. These receptors all stem from a woman between 40 and 50 years old in good health.

The gene calls are TRBV28 and TRBJ1-2; D gene uncertain. With 7 bases removed from V and 5 bases from J, the gap between germline ends came to 14 bases. CDR1 MDHEN and CDR2 SYDVKM come from the germline V gene. The CDR3 sequence is 13 residues long. The CDR3 sequence is CASKLQSLYGYTF. The CDR3 nucleotides read TGTGCCAGCAAACTACAGTCTTTATATGGCTACACCTTC.

This clonotype has only a few counts. Here the CDR3 reads CASRPLKLGLINIQYF. DNA for the CDR3: TGTGCCAGCCGCCCCCTGAAATTGGGCCTTATAAACATTCAGTACTTC. The chain is built from TRBV7-2 and TRBJ2-4; no clear D gene. The germline CDR1 and CDR2 sequences are SGHTA and FQGNSA. V was shortened by 8 bases and J by 6 bases, with 23 bases between the two germline ends. This CDR3 region has 16 residues.

The chain combines TRBV28 with TRBJ2-3; TRBD2 aligns across 8 bases. The CDR3 is 16 amino acids. The ends lost 6 bases at V and 8 bases at J; junction bases unmatched: 16. Germline values: CDR1 MDHEN, CDR2 SYDVKM. For the CDR3, the DNA is TGTGCCAGCAGCCGCGGGACTAGTGGGGGTAGGGGTACGCAGTATTTT. Translation: CASSRGTSGGRGTQYF.

The chain carries TRBV13 and TRBJ2-1, with D maybe TRBD2 (6 bases). CDR3 length: 16 residues. Germline V gives CDR1 PRHDT, CDR2 FYEKMQ (reference sequence). Trimming took 0 bases from V and 7 from J, leaving 16 bases between them. CDR3 region: CASSLGGGAPKNEQFF. The CDR3 bases are TGTGCCAGCAGCTTAGGCGGCGGGGCCCCAAAGAATGAGCAGTTCTTC.

This clonotype was seen a single time. The CDR3 sequence: CASSPGQGASGGYTF. For the CDR3, the DNA is TGTGCCAGCTCACCGGGACAGGGGGCCAGTGGGGGCTACACCTTC. The chain carries TRBV18 and TRBJ1-2; 12 positions agree with TRBD1. CDR3 length equals 15 residues. V was pared by 3 bases and J by 8 bases, with 7 bases of the junction left unmatched. CDR1 is KGHSH and CDR2 is LQKENI in the germline V gene.

About this clonotype itself: At one boundary the junction diverges from the germline segment, which might be a read error. This chain links TRBV7-2 with TRBJ1-2; D may be TRBD1 (5 bases). Germline V lookup: CDR1 SGHTA, CDR2 FQGNSA. This CDR3 contains 11 residues. In DNA form, the CDR3 reads TGTGCCAGCAGTTACGGGGGTGGCCACACCTTC. Translating gives CASSYGGGHTF.

The chain couples TRBV7-2 to TRBJ2-7; 8 bases line up with TRBD1. The CDR3 has 14 amino acids. Germline CDR1 is SGHTA and CDR2 is FQGNSA. Trimming at V came to 0 bases and at J to 5 bases, leaving 3 bases not matched to a gene. CDR3 nucleotides: TGTGCCAGCAGCTTAGCTGCAGGGGGCGACGAGCAGTACTTC. Translation gives CASSLAAGGDEQYF.